This TCR beta chain came from a study of blood T cell repertoires in COVID-19. On the study more broadly: Acute-phase and convalescent COVID-19 samples originated in the United States, Italy and Spain. Sources were T cells, B-cell-depleted T cells, or PBMCs; the material itself was cDNA or gDNA.

The CDR3 length is 14 residues. Looked up from germline, CDR1 is SGHNT and CDR2 is YYREEE (reference sequence). V dropped 3 bases and J dropped 2; count of bases not matched to a gene: 3. The assay was immunoSEQ multiplex PCR, and TCRdb's table has in-frame clones only and misses some. The sample has some 110,000 clones, approximately 84% seen once; the top ten hold more than 13%. Sequenced sample: peripheral blood. The receptor was isolated from a woman aged 60 to 75 with acute or convalescent COVID-19. The V and J genes are TRBV5-4 and TRBJ2-7; 9 bases match TRBD2. CDR3 nucleotide sequence: TGTGCCAGCAGCTCTAGCGGGATCCCCTACGAGCAGTACTTC. This codes for CASSSSGIPYEQYF.